These 3 T cell receptor beta chains were all obtained from the same sample, sequenced in a study of T-cell reconstitution after alpha-beta-depleted transplantation in children. The library targeted TCRbeta and was prepared with unique molecular identifiers. Each CDR3 protein is one row after TCRdb ran MiXCR on the PCR reads. This table has 700,000 to 950,000 distinct CDR3 sequences, about 16% appearing once. Sequences were derived from PBMCs, mostly from graft donor cells, sampled 360 days after TCRalphabeta/CD19-depleted stem cell transplant. The receptors shown here come from a male patient under 18 who had a stem cell transplant for acute lymphoblastic leukemia, so the T cells may come from the graft donor.

Only a few counts were recorded for this clonotype. This sequence joins TRBV2 and TRBJ2-2, with D unclear. V dropped 2 bases and J dropped 0 bases, with 4 bases sitting between them. Germline CDR1 and CDR2: SNHLY and FYNNEI. The CDR3 length is 14 residues. Here the CDR3 DNA reads TGTGCCAGCAGTGAATCAACGAACACCGGGGAGCTGTTTTTT. This sequence encodes CASSESTNTGELFF. The whole variable domain, remainder taken from reference TRBV2 and TRBJ2-2, is EPEVTQTPSHQVTQMGQEVILRCVPISNHLYFYWYRQILGQKVEFLVSFYNNEISEKSEIFDDQFSVERPDGSNFTLKIRSTKLEDSAMYFCASSESTNTGELFFGEGSRLTVL.

The rearrangement links TRBV27 to TRBJ2-7; possible D gene TRBD2, 5 bases. This CDR3 contains 13 residues. The V gene's germline CDR1 is MNHEY and CDR2 SMNVEV (reference sequence). Between the trimmed V and J ends, which lost 4 bases and 0 bases, there was a span of 7 bases. The CDR3 sequence: CASSWESSYEQYF. CDR3 nucleotides: TGTGCCAGCAGTTGGGAGAGCTCCTACGAGCAGTACTTC.

The J gene is TRBJ2-5, the V gene TRBV7-9, with 8 bases matching TRBD1. The CDR3 spans 18 residues. V lost 4 bases to trimming and J lost 5 bases; unmatched junction nucleotides: 18. From germline, CDR1 is SEHNR and CDR2 FQNEAQ (reference sequence). In DNA form, the CDR3 reads TGTGCCAGCAGCTCCACTACGTCCCCGACAGGGGCGGGGGAGACCCAGTACTTC. Its translation: CASSSTTSPTGAGETQYF.